The text below deals with one T cell receptor (beta chain). The data derive from a study of cytomegalovirus exposure and HLA in healthy donors. Turning to the study itself: Prior work identified some 120 million unique TCR beta sequences in 150 million to 200 million T cells.

Use of 60 Vbeta and 13 Jbeta primers characterized the PCR. Only in-frame clones appear in the TCRdb table, and some are missing; sequencing was by immunoSEQ multiplex PCR. The data hold around 180,000 clones, with 75% to 85% observed a single time. V lost 1 base, J lost 2 bases, and 15 bases lay in between. The CDR3 has 16 amino acids. In germline, CDR1 is LNHNV, CDR2 YYDKDF (reference sequence). The V call is TRBV15, the J call TRBJ2-7, with D possibly matching TRBD1 (6 bases). Sequencing used PBMCs. The TCR sequence derives from a woman aged 45-60 years in good health and CMV-seronegative. CDR3 sequence: CATSRGGGPITYEQYF. The CDR3 DNA is TGTGCCACCAGCAGAGGAGGGGGACCTATTACCTACGAGCAGTACTTC.